The 10 T cell receptor beta chains presented below share a single source sample, sequenced in a study of CD8+ T cells in alopecia areata (dated by TCRdb to 2016 to 2019). Library construction relied on the immunoSEQ multiplex PCR assay. To provide template for TCR sequencing, every sample had RNA extracted and reverse transcribed into cDNA. Drawn from immuneACCESS, this table holds only the in-frame rearrangements with V and J called that TCRdb kept. Clones are partly lost; checked studies trace under half to an unresolved V gene and leave the rest unexplained. The sample yields roughly 200,000 clones; roughly two fifths were counted once. The ten largest account for about 2.6% of the sample. The label giving this sample's treatment or condition can be read as: oral pan-JAK inhibitor, 5-10 mg twice daily. Sequencing was performed on CD4+ T cells sorted from blood, taken at approximately week 36, from a patient treated with tofacitinib. The receptors here all came from a human donor with alopecia areata.

The CDR3 here is CASSLFPGGMSGRTYEQYF. CDR3 in DNA: TGTGCCAGCAGCTTATTCCCGGGTGGAATGAGCGGTAGGACCTACGAGCAGTACTTC. The chain links TRBV7-2 to TRBJ2-7, with a possible D match to TRBD2 (5 bases). From germline, CDR1 is SGHTA and CDR2 FQGNSA. The CDR3 has 19 amino acids. The V end was cut by 2 bases, the J end by 2 bases, with 25 bases between.

This clone occurred a few times. This chain uses TRBV2 with TRBJ2-5; TRBD2 is a possible D gene (6 bases). The germline V gene encodes CDR1 SNHLY and CDR2 FYNNEI. V lost 4 bases and J lost 0, with 9 bases in between. The CDR3 length is 14 residues. CDR3 coding DNA: TGTGCCAGCAGTGCGGACTACAACCAAGAGACCCAGTACTTC. It yields the protein CASSADYNQETQYF. Full variable domain (rest looked up from reference TRBV2 and TRBJ2-5): EPEVTQTPSHQVTQMGQEVILRCVPISNHLYFYWYRQILGQKVEFLVSFYNNEISEKSEIFDDQFSVERPDGSNFTLKIRSTKLEDSAMYFCASSADYNQETQYFGPGTRLLVL.

With regard to this clone: The sample has other DNA sequences that encode this CDR3 too. The chain uses TRBV7-2 and TRBJ2-1; 7 nucleotides agree with TRBD1. This CDR3 comprises 12 residues. The germline gives CDR1 SGHTA, CDR2 FQGNSA. V was pared by 5 bases and J by 10 bases, with 5 bases of the junction left unmatched. The CDR3: CASSPPGGEQFF. The CDR3 nucleotides read TGTGCCAGCAGCCCGCCAGGGGGAGAGCAGTTCTTC.

This sequence joins TRBV9 and TRBJ1-5; a weak D match, TRBD1 (5 bases). CDR1 SGDLS and CDR2 YYNGEE come from the germline V gene. The CDR3 is 16 amino acids. Between the trimmed V and J ends, which lost 3 bases and 2 bases, there was a span of 15 bases. CDR3 in DNA: TGTGCCAGCAGCGCCTCAGCGGGGGAGGGCAATCAGCCCCAGCATTTT. Amino acid sequence: CASSASAGEGNQPQHF.

The V and J genes are TRBV2 and TRBJ2-1, with D possibly being TRBD1 (6 bases). CDR1 is SNHLY and CDR2 is FYNNEI in the germline V gene. The CDR3 totals 13 residues. Trimming took off 5 bases at V and 9 bases at J, with 14 bases between the two ends. CDR3 sequence reads: CASSWGEGGEQFF. CDR3 nucleotide sequence: TGTGCCAGCAGTTGGGGTGAAGGGGGTGAGCAGTTCTTC.

This clone was detected only a few times. The chain couples TRBV6-1 to TRBJ2-7; D unresolved. The CDR3 sequence is 12 residues long. CDR1 is MNHNS, CDR2 SASEGT, per germline. Deletions cut 2 bases from V and 4 bases from J, with 6 bases between. The CDR3 DNA sequence: TGTGCCAGCAGTGAACGGAATTACGAGCAGTACTTC. Its translation is CASSERNYEQYF.

This clone turned up a few times. The chain couples TRBV6-5 to TRBJ1-1; 11 bases are shared with TRBD1. Germline V gene lookup returns CDR1 MNHEY and CDR2 SVGAGI. Germline trimming cut 8 bases from V and 6 bases from J; bases unmatched to any gene: 11. This CDR3 contains 15 residues. This CDR3 reads CASASNGQGASEAFF. DNA of the CDR3: TGTGCCAGCGCGTCGAATGGACAGGGGGCGTCTGAAGCTTTCTTT.

This sequence joins TRBV28 and TRBJ1-1; TRBD1 matches at 7 bases. CDR1 is MDHEN and CDR2 is SYDVKM in the germline V gene. The V gene end was trimmed by 10 bases and the J gene end by 8 bases; junction bases not matched to a gene: 16. The CDR3 extends over 14 amino acids. CDR3 loop: CAIQREGARREAFF. The CDR3 nucleotides are TGTGCCATACAAAGAGAGGGGGCGAGACGCGAAGCTTTCTTT.

This clone turned up a few times. The chain joins TRBV28 to TRBJ2-1; maybe TRBD1 (5 bases). This CDR3 region has 15 residues. Looked up from germline, CDR1 is MDHEN and CDR2 is SYDVKM. Trimming removed 4 bases at V and 11 bases at J, with 21 bases between. The CDR3 loop reads CASSSGLPPVSKQFF. The CDR3 DNA reads as TGTGCCAGCAGTTCAGGGCTACCCCCGGTGTCGAAGCAGTTCTTC.

A few counts support this clone. The V and J genes are TRBV25-1 and TRBJ2-1, with 12 bases that match TRBD2. Germline trimming cut 2 bases from V and 9 bases from J; bases unmatched to any gene: 8. The CDR3 extends over 16 amino acids. CDR1 is MGHDK, CDR2 SYGVNS, per germline. CDR3 sequence reads: CASSEPLAGGPGEQFF. As DNA, the CDR3 is TGTGCCAGCAGTGAACCGCTAGCGGGAGGGCCTGGTGAGCAGTTCTTC.